The 28 T cell receptor beta chains below come from one sample, sequenced in a study of memory CD4+ T cells and cytomegalovirus serostatus. Method: immunoSEQ multiplex PCR; TCRdb's copy keeps in-frame clones and lacks some. Of about 48,000 clones listed, about 77% are singletons. Single viable CD3+CD4+CD8-CD45RO+ cells were sorted as the memory CD4+ T cells. The specimen sequenced was memory CD4+ T cells from blood. These receptors all come from an adult in good health and CMV-seronegative.

The V call is TRBV6-5, the J call TRBJ2-3; the D is unclear. The CDR3 covers 13 residues. Between the trimmed V and J ends, which lost 6 bases and 0 bases, there was a span of 7 bases. Looked up from germline, CDR1 is MNHEY and CDR2 is SVGAGI. As DNA, the CDR3 is TGTGCCAGCAGGCGCGACAGCACAGATACGCAGTATTTT. Its translation is CASRRDSTDTQYF.

The chain couples TRBV5-4 to TRBJ2-1; 7 bases match TRBD1. Germline trimming cut 0 bases from V and 8 bases from J; bases unmatched to any gene: 5. Germline CDR1 SGHNT, CDR2 YYREEE (reference sequence). There are 14 residues in the CDR3. Written as DNA, the CDR3 is TGTGCCAGCAGCTTGGAGGGGGCGAGGGATGAGCAGTTCTTC. This translates into CASSLEGARDEQFF.

This clone was seen once. V usage is TRBV9 and J usage is TRBJ2-2; 9 nucleotides agree with TRBD1. The CDR3 extends over 15 amino acids. The germline gives CDR1 SGDLS, CDR2 YYNGEE. V gave up 0 bases and J gave up 9 bases; unmatched junction bases: 6. The CDR3 nucleotides are TGTGCCAGCAGCGTAGTACCGGGACAGGGTAGGGAGCTGTTTTTT. It encodes CASSVVPGQGRELFF.

The rearrangement joins TRBV29-1 to TRBJ1-2, with D maybe TRBD1 (5 bases). The CDR3 consists of 16 residues. Trimming left V 0 bases short and J 1 base short, with 15 bases between. Germline loops: CDR1 SQVTM, CDR2 ANQGSEA. CDR3 DNA: TGCAGCGTTGAAGATCGGGGGAAGGGGAGTAACTATGGCTACACCTTC. It translates to CSVEDRGKGSNYGYTF.

The genes are TRBV21-1 and TRBJ2-1; the table's D gene call, TRBD1, was not cross checked with the DNA. TRBV21-1 is labeled a pseudogene. The CDR3 sequence is 17 residues long. The CDR3 is CASSKNQGRDFHNEQFF. The CDR3 DNA reads TGTGCCAGCAGCAAAAACCAGGGCAGGGATTTTCACAATGAGCAGTTCTTC.

The CDR3 nucleotides read TGTGCCAGCAGTCCCCGCCTGACTAGCGGGAGCGGAGGGCTGGAGACCCAGTACTTC. Amino acid sequence: CASSPRLTSGSGGLETQYF. The chain links TRBV27 to TRBJ2-5; 12 bases match TRBD2. Trimming took 5 bases from V and 5 from J; bases not matched to a gene: 18. The CDR3 has 19 residues. CDR1 is MNHEY, CDR2 SMNVEV, per germline (reference sequence).

A few counts support this clone. The chain has TRBV2 and TRBJ1-5; D uncertain. V lost 5 bases and J 2 bases, leaving 10 bases between the germline ends. Germline CDR1 SNHLY, CDR2 FYNNEI. This CDR3 comprises 14 residues. CDR3 coding DNA: TGTGCCAGCAGTTTAGAATGGGGCAATCAGCCCCAGCATTTT. It yields the protein CASSLEWGNQPQHF.

The chain has TRBV6-5 and TRBJ2-3; 8 bases are shared with TRBD2. This CDR3 contains 16 residues. Germline V gene sequence: CDR1 MNHEY, CDR2 SVGAGI. J was trimmed by 4 bases and V by 0 bases; bases with no gene match: 6. CDR3 sequence reads: CASSYSELAGPDTQYF. The CDR3, as DNA: TGTGCCAGCAGTTACTCCGAGCTAGCGGGCCCAGATACGCAGTATTTT.

The rearrangement joins TRBV2 to TRBJ1-2, with D uncertain. The CDR3 is 15 amino acids. The V gene's germline CDR1 is SNHLY and CDR2 FYNNEI. Trimming took off 3 bases at V and 4 bases at J, with 15 bases between the two ends. In DNA, the CDR3 is TGTGCCAGCAGTGAGGCAAGACCCCCGGGCTATGGCTACACCTTC. Protein: CASSEARPPGYGYTF. The full variable domain, its missing parts supplied by reference TRBV2 and TRBJ1-2, is EPEVTQTPSHQVTQMGQEVILRCVPISNHLYFYWYRQILGQKVEFLVSFYNNEISEKSEIFDDQFSVERPDGSNFTLKIRSTKLEDSAMYFCASSEARPPGYGYTFGSGTRLTVV.

This clone occurred a few times. V usage is TRBV5-6 and J usage is TRBJ1-2; perhaps TRBD1 as D (6 bases). The CDR3 totals 15 residues. Germline V lookup: CDR1 SGHDT, CDR2 YYEEEE. V lost 5 bases and J lost 8, with 22 bases in between. CDR3 in DNA: TGTGCCAGCAGACGCTTGGGGGCAGAAAGAGAAGGCTACACCTTC. This encodes CASRRLGAEREGYTF.

The chain employs TRBV10-1 and TRBJ1-1; no clear D gene. From germline, CDR1 is WNHNN and CDR2 SYGVQD (reference sequence). V was clipped by 0 bases and J by 1 base, with 9 bases between them. The CDR3 runs to 15 residues. The CDR3 sequence: CASSESNWGNTEAFF. In DNA form, the CDR3 reads TGCGCCAGCAGTGAGTCGAATTGGGGGAACACTGAAGCTTTCTTT.

The V gene is TRBV27, the J gene TRBJ2-6; TRBD1 matches at 7 bases. Germline values: CDR1 MNHEY, CDR2 SMNVEV (reference sequence). This CDR3 is 14 amino acids long. Trimming at V came to 9 bases and at J to 0 bases, leaving 2 bases not matched to a gene. The CDR3 sequence: CARDRTSGANVLTF. The CDR3 DNA reads as TGTGCCAGGGACAGGACCTCTGGGGCCAACGTCCTGACTTTC.

The CDR3, as DNA: TGTGCCAGCAGCTCCCGGGACAGGGGGTCTGGGCAGTACTTC. Amino acid sequence: CASSSRDRGSGQYF. The chain links TRBV4-2 to TRBJ2-7, with 11 bases matching TRBD1. Germline CDR1 is LGHNA and CDR2 is YNFKEQ. The CDR3 is 14 amino acids. V was pared by 5 bases and J by 9 bases, with 9 bases of the junction left unmatched.

V and J are TRBV7-2 and TRBJ2-1, with a possible D match to TRBD1 (6 bases). V was trimmed by 6 bases and J by 7 bases, leaving 10 bases between them. The germline V gene encodes CDR1 SGHTA and CDR2 FQGNSA. This CDR3 contains 12 residues. CDR3 coding DNA: TGTGCCAGCAGACAACAGGGAAATGAGCAGTTCTTC. The encoded protein is CASRQQGNEQFF.

The chain employs TRBV4-2 and TRBJ2-7; 8 positions agree with TRBD1. The CDR3 totals 13 residues. Trimming at V came to 5 bases and at J to 6 bases, leaving 6 bases not matched to a gene. Per germline, CDR1 LGHNA and CDR2 YNFKEQ. The CDR3 reads CASSVSGTGEQYF. The CDR3 bases are TGTGCCAGCAGCGTCTCCGGGACAGGCGAGCAGTACTTC.

This sequence joins TRBV5-6 and TRBJ2-1, with 10 bases that match TRBD2. The CDR3 covers 16 residues. The germline CDR1 and CDR2 sequences are SGHDT and YYEEEE. The ends lost 3 bases at V and 6 bases at J; junction bases unmatched: 9. CDR3 region: CASSSQSGRAFNEQFF. Written as DNA, the CDR3 is TGTGCCAGCAGCTCCCAAAGCGGGAGGGCCTTCAATGAGCAGTTCTTC.

This chain uses TRBV6-5 with TRBJ2-7, with 8 bases that match TRBD2. The germline gives CDR1 MNHEY, CDR2 SVGAGI. The CDR3 runs to 14 residues. The V segment lost 5 bases and the J segment 5 bases; nucleotides outside the gene matches: 8. The CDR3 loop is CASSRGLARHEQYF. Written as DNA, the CDR3 is TGTGCCAGCAGTAGAGGACTAGCAAGGCACGAGCAGTACTTC.

The V call is TRBV5-1, the J call TRBJ1-4, with TRBD1 identical over 7 bases. This CDR3 is 15 amino acids long. Germline V gene sequence: CDR1 SGHRS, CDR2 YFSETQ. The V segment lost 4 bases and the J segment 7 bases; nucleotides outside the gene matches: 10. DNA for the CDR3: TGCGCCAGCAGCCCCTCCGAGGGGGCGGTTGAAAAACTGTTTTTT. Residues: CASSPSEGAVEKLFF. The full variable domain, with the rest looked up from reference TRBV5-1 and TRBJ1-4, is KAGVTQTPRYLIKTRGQQVTLSCSPISGHRSVSWYQQTPGQGLQFLFEYFSETQRNKGNFPGRFSGRQFSNSRSEMNVSTLELGDSALYLCASSPSEGAVEKLFFGSGTQLSVL.

The chain employs TRBV6-1 and TRBJ1-1; D remains unclear. The V gene lost 1 base and the J gene lost 10 bases, with 19 bases spanning the gap. The CDR3 runs to 15 residues. Per the germline V gene, CDR1 is MNHNS and CDR2 is SASEGT. The CDR3: CASSEVVNIPRRAFF. As DNA, the CDR3 is TGTGCCAGCAGTGAAGTGGTAAACATCCCCCGCCGAGCTTTCTTT.

The chain recombines TRBV18 with TRBJ1-4, with D possibly matching TRBD1 (5 bases). The ends were cut back, 3 bases at V and 8 bases at J, with 10 bases in the middle. CDR3 length equals 13 residues. Germline CDR1 and CDR2: KGHSH and LQKENI. CDR3: CASSPGGGEKLFF. For the CDR3, the DNA is TGTGCCAGCTCACCGGGGGGAGGCGAAAAACTGTTTTTT. The full variable domain, its missing parts supplied by reference TRBV18 and TRBJ1-4, is NAGVMQNPRHLVRRRGQEARLRCSPMKGHSHVYWYRQLPEEGLKFMVYLQKENIIDESGMPKERFSAEFPKEGPSILRIQQVVRGDSAAYFCASSPGGGEKLFFGSGTQLSVL.

This clone occurred once. Germline is not matched at one junction end, which may reflect a read error. This rearrangement joins TRBV14 to TRBJ2-7; no clear D. CDR3 length: 13 amino acids. Per the germline V gene, CDR1 is SGHDN and CDR2 is FVKESK. The CDR3: CAGSPMRTYEQYF. In nucleotides, the CDR3 is TGTGCCGGCAGCCCTATGCGGACCTACGAGCAGTACTTC.

This chain joins TRBV11-2 and TRBJ2-7; 10 nucleotides agree with TRBD2. Germline V gene lookup returns CDR1 SGHAT and CDR2 FQNNGV. The CDR3 length is 15 residues. Trimming took 4 bases from V and 3 from J; bases not matched to a gene: 6. The CDR3 sequence is CASSSPASGSYEQYF. The CDR3 DNA reads TGTGCCAGCAGCTCCCCGGCTAGCGGGAGCTACGAGCAGTACTTC.

This chain links TRBV27 with TRBJ1-4, with TRBD1 identical over 11 bases. With V trimmed by 10 bases and J by 7 bases, 5 bases remained unmatched. The CDR3 is 13 amino acids. Germline V gene lookup returns CDR1 MNHEY and CDR2 SMNVEV (reference sequence). CDR3 loop: CATGTGGSEKLFF. Written as DNA, the CDR3 is TGTGCCACCGGGACAGGGGGAAGTGAAAAACTGTTTTTT.

V and J are TRBV7-9 and TRBJ2-7; 13 nucleotides agree with TRBD2. Trimming at V came to 2 bases and at J to 3 bases, leaving 7 bases not matched to a gene. CDR3 length: 17 residues. Looked up from germline, CDR1 is SEHNR and CDR2 is FQNEAQ (reference sequence). The DNA for the CDR3 is TGTGCCAGCAGCTTAACCCCGGGACTAGCGGGACACTACGAGCAGTACTTC. Translating gives CASSLTPGLAGHYEQYF.

This clone was observed a single time. The gene calls are TRBV29-1 and TRBJ2-7; 12 bases line up with TRBD1. This CDR3 comprises 13 residues. Trimming at V came to 4 bases and at J to 7 bases, leaving 5 bases not matched to a gene. Germline values: CDR1 SQVTM, CDR2 ANQGSEA. The DNA for the CDR3 is TGCAGCGTTGGGGGACAGGGGGCGAGGGAGCAGTACTTC. Translating gives CSVGGQGAREQYF.

V and J are TRBV18 and TRBJ2-2, with D unclear. CDR1 is KGHSH and CDR2 is LQKENI in the germline V gene. CDR3 length: 14 residues. V was clipped by 0 bases and J by 3 bases, with 5 bases between them. CDR3 amino acids: CASSPPAYTGELFF. The CDR3 bases are TGTGCCAGCTCACCACCGGCCTACACCGGGGAGCTGTTTTTT. Full variable domain (outside the CDR3, taken from reference TRBV18 and TRBJ2-2): NAGVMQNPRHLVRRRGQEARLRCSPMKGHSHVYWYRQLPEEGLKFMVYLQKENIIDESGMPKERFSAEFPKEGPSILRIQQVVRGDSAAYFCASSPPAYTGELFFGEGSRLTVL.

The gene calls are TRBV25-1 and TRBJ2-2; TRBD1 matches at 11 bases. After removal of 4 bases from V and 5 bases from J, the junction contained 6 bases not matched to a gene. The CDR3 length is 16 residues. Germline V gene sequence: CDR1 MGHDK, CDR2 SYGVNS. The CDR3 loop is CASSGGTGGGTGELFF. DNA of the CDR3: TGTGCCAGCAGTGGCGGGACAGGGGGTGGTACCGGGGAGCTGTTTTTT.

This clone was counted once. This chain connects TRBV11-2 to TRBJ2-1; the D gene is possibly TRBD2 (6 bases). Germline V CDR1 and CDR2: SGHAT, FQNNGV. The V and J ends lost 1 base and 0 bases respectively, with 16 bases between them. CDR3 length: 18 residues. The CDR3 reads CASSLGGFAGSSYNEQFF. The CDR3 DNA sequence: TGTGCCAGCAGCTTAGGAGGGTTTGCGGGAAGCTCCTACAATGAGCAGTTCTTC.